This record concerns one TCR beta chain sequence. Antigen unknown. This sample is drawn from a study of blood T cells in healthy people across ages. Through a sample-barcoded 5' primer and a J-beta primer mix, a second PCR was run for 7 to 11 cycles. Every single cDNA molecule received a tag from a template-switch adaptor with 12 random nucleotides. TCRdb itself ran the 5' RACE reads through MiXCR, one entry per CDR3 protein. The sample yields 1.8 million or so distinct CDR3 sequences, roughly 43% seen once. Points from the study as a whole: It was held that the diversity estimates obtained from one million T cells were underestimates. Naive and antigen-experienced cells were not separated, limiting conclusive comparison.

No fewer than 6 micrograms of total RNA were isolated from every sample. V gave up 9 bases and J gave up 5 bases, with 17 bases separating them. CDR3 length: 14 amino acids. Germline V lookup: CDR1 SNHLY, CDR2 FYNNEI. The material sequenced was blood. The sequence derives from a human donor in good health. The V call is TRBV2, the J call TRBJ1-5; tentative D call: TRBD1 (5 bases). The chain's CDR3 is CASRERTWDQPQHF. The CDR3 bases are TGTGCCAGTAGAGAGAGGACATGGGATCAGCCCCAGCATTTT.